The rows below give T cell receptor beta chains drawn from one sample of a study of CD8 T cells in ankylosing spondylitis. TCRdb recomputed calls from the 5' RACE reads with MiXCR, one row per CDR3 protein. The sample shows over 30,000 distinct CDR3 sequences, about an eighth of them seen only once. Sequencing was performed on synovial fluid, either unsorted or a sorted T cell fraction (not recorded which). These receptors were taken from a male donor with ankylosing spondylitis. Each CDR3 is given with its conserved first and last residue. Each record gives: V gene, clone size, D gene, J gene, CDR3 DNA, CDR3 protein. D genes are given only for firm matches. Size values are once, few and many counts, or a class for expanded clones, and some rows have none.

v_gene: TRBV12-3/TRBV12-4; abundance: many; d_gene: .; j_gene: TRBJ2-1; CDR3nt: TGTGCCAGCAGCCCGACAGCCAATGAGCAGTTCTTC; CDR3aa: CASSPTANEQFF
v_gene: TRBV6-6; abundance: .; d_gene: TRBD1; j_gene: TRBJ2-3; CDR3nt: TGTGCCAGCAGCATGGACAGGACAGATACGCAGTATTTT; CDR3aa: CASSMDRTDTQYF
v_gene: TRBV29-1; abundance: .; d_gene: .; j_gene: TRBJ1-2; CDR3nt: TGCAGCGCCACCGGGGCAGCTGTAGGGGTTGGCTACACCTTC; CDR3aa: CSATGAAVGVGYTF
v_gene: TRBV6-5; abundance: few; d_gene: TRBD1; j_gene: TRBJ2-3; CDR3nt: TGTGCCAGCATCTACTCCAGGGGGTGGACAGATACGCAGTATTTT; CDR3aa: CASIYSRGWTDTQYF
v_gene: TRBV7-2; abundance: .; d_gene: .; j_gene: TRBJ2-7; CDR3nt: TGTGCCAGCAGCTTAGCTGCGGGGGCGGGCTACGAGCAGTACTTC; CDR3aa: CASSLAAGAGYEQYF
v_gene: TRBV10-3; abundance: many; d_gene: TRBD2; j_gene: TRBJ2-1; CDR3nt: TGTGCCATCAGCGGGACTAGCGGAGACTACAATGAGCAGTTCTTC; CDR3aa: CAISGTSGDYNEQFF
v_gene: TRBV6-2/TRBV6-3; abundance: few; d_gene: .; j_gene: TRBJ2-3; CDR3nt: TGTGCCAGCAGTTACGTGCGGTACACAGATACGCAGTATTTT; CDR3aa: CASSYVRYTDTQYF
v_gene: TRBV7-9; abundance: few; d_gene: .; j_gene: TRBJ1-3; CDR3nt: TGTGCCACCTGGGGAAACACCATATATTTT; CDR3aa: CATWGNTIYF
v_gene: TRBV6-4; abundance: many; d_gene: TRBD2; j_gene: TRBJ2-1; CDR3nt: TGTGCCAGCAGCCCCTCAGCGGGGCAAGCCTACAATGAGCAGTTCTTC; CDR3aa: CASSPSAGQAYNEQFF
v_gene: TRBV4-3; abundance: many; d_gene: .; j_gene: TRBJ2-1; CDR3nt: TGCGCCAGCAGCCAAGGCGCCGTAGGACTGCCAATCAATGAGCAGTTCTTC; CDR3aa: CASSQGAVGLPINEQFF
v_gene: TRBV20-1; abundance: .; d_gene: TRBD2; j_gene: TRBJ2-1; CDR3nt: TGCAGTGCTACCGTGGCGGGGGGGCCGTACAATGAGCAGTTCTTC; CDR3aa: CSATVAGGPYNEQFF
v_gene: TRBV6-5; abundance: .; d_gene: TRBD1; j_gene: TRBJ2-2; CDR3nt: TGTGCCAGCAGTTCGGGACAGGGGGCCACCGGGGTGCTGTTTTTT; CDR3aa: CASSSGQGATGVLFF
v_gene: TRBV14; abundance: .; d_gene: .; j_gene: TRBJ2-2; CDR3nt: TGTGCCAGCAGCCAAGATCGCGAAATTTTGGGGGAGCTGTTTTTT; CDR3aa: CASSQDREILGELFF
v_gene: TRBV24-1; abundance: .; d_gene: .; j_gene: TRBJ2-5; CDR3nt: TGTGCCACCAGTCCCCGCTCGAACCAAGAGACCCAGTACTTC; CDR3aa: CATSPRSNQETQYF
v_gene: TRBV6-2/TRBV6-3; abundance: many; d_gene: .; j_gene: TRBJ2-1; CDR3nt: TGTGCCAGCAGTTACGTGCGCGTCTACAATGAGCAGTTCTTC; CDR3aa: CASSYVRVYNEQFF
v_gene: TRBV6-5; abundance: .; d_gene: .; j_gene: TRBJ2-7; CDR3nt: TGTGCCAGCAGTTACCTAGACAGGAATGAGCAGTACTTC; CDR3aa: CASSYLDRNEQYF
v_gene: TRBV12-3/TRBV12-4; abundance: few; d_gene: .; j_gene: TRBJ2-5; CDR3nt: TGTGCCAGCACCCTCCTAAGGCGGGATAAAGAGACCCAGTACTTC; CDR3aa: CASTLLRRDKETQYF
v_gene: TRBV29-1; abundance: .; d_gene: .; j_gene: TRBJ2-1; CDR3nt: TGCAGCGTTGAAGACAGGGGCGCCTACAATGAGCAGTTCTTC; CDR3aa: CSVEDRGAYNEQFF
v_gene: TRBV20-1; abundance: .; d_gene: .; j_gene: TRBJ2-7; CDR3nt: TGCAGTGCTAGAGATCACCGAACTCGAGCGGGCTACGAGCAGTACTTC; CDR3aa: CSARDHRTRAGYEQYF
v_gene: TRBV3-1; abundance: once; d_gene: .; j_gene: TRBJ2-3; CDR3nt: TGTGCCTCCACCAAGGAGAATAACCTCGGGCTCACCGATACGCAGTATTTT; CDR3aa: CASTKENNLGLTDTQYF
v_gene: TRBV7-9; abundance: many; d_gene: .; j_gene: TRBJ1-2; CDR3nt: TGTGCCAGCAGCTTTAACAGGAGGGGGGGCTATGGCTACACCTTC; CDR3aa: CASSFNRRGGYGYTF
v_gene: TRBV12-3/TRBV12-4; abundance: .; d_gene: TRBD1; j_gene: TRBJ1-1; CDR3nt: TGTGCCAGCAGTTTTGGACAGGTGAACACTGAAGCTTTCTTT; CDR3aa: CASSFGQVNTEAFF
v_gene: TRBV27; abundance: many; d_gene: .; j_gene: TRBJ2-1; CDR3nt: TGTGCCAGCAGTTTGAGGGGAAGAAGGATCAATGAGCAGTTCTTC; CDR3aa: CASSLRGRRINEQFF
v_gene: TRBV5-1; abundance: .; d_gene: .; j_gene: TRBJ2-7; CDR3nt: TGCGCCAGCAGCTTGCGGGGTCCTCAGCTCTACGAGCAGTACTTC; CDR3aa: CASSLRGPQLYEQYF
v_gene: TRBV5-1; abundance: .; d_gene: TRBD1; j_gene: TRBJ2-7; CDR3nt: TGCGCCAGCAGCCCGGGACAGGGAAACTACGAGCAGTACTTC; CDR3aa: CASSPGQGNYEQYF
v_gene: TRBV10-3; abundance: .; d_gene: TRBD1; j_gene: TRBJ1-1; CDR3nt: TGTGCCATCGGGACAGGAAAGAACACTGAAGCTTTCTTT; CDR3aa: CAIGTGKNTEAFF
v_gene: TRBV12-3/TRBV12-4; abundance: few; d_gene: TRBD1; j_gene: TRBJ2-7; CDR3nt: TGTGCCAGCACCTGGACAGGGGGAGCCTACGAGCAGTACTTC; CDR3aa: CASTWTGGAYEQYF
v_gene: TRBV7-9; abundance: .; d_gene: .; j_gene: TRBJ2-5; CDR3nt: TGTGCCAGCAGCAAAGAGGAGACCCAGTACTTC; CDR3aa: CASSKEETQYF
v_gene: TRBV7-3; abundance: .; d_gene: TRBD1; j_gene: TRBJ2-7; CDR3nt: TGTGCCAGCAGCCGTTCCGGGACAGGGGATTACGAGCAGTACTTC; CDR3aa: CASSRSGTGDYEQYF
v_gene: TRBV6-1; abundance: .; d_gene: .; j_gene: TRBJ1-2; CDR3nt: TGTGCCAGCAGGGACAGTCTCTTCTATGGCTACACCTTC; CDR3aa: CASRDSLFYGYTF
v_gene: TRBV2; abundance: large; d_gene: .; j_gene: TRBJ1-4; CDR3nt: TGTGCCAGCAGAGAAGACTCGGGCACTAATGAAAAACTGTTTTTT; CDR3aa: CASREDSGTNEKLFF
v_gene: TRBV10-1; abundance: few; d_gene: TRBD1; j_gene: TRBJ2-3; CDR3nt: TGCGCCAGCAGCGATCGGACAGGTGGAGGAGATACGCAGTATTTT; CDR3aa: CASSDRTGGGDTQYF
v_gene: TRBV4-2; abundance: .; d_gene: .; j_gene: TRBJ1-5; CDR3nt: TGTGCCAGCAGCCAAGGGGTCGATCAGCCCCAGCATTTT; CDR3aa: CASSQGVDQPQHF
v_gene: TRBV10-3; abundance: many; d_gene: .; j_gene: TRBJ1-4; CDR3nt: TGTGCCATCAGTGACGGAGGCAGAACTAATGAAAAACTGTTTTTT; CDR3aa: CAISDGGRTNEKLFF
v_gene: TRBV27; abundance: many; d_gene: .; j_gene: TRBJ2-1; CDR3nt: TGTGCCAGCAGTTTACAGGCTAGAGGGCCTCACAGCTACCATGAGCAGTTCTTC; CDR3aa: CASSLQARGPHSYHEQFF
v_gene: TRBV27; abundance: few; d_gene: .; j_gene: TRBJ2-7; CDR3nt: TGTGCCAGCAGTTTGGGGACCCTCTACGAGCAGTACTTC; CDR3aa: CASSLGTLYEQYF
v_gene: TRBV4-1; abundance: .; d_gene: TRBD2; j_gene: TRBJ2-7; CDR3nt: TGCGCCAGCAGCCAAGTTTCCCCCGACTGGTCTAGCGGCGAGCAGTACTTC; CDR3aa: CASSQVSPDWSSGEQYF
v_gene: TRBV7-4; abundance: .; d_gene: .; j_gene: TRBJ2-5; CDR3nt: TGTGCCAGCAGCTTAATCAGGGTCGCAGCGCAAGAGACCCAGTACTTC; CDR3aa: CASSLIRVAAQETQYF
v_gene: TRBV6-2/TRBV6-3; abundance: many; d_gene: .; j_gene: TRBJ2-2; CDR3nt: TGTGCCAGCAGTCCAGGGGAGGCCGGGGAGCTGTTTTTT; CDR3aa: CASSPGEAGELFF
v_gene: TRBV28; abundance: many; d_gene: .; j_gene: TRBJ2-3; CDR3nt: TGTGCCAGCAGGGGGGGCTTAGGGTCGGATACGCAGTATTTT; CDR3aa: CASRGGLGSDTQYF
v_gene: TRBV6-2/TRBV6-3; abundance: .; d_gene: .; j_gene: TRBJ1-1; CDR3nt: TGTGCCAGCAGTTCCCGGGGGGCGTACACTGAAGCTTTCTTT; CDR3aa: CASSSRGAYTEAFF
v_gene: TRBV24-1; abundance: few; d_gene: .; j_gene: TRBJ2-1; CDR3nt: TGTGCCACCAGTGATTTCGGGACTTGGGGGACAAATGAGCAGTTCTTC; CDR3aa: CATSDFGTWGTNEQFF
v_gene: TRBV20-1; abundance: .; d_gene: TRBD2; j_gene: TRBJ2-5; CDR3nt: TGCAGTGCTAGATCCCTAGCGGGTCAAGAGACCCAGTACTTC; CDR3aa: CSARSLAGQETQYF
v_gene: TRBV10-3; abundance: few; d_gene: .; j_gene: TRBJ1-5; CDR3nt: TGTGCCATCAGTGAGTTACGGGGGATCCAGCCCCAGCATTTT; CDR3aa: CAISELRGIQPQHF
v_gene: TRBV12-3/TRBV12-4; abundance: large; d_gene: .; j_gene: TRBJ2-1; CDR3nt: TGTGCCAGCAGTTTGACCCCTCGAATTCAGAAGCAGTTCTTC; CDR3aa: CASSLTPRIQKQFF
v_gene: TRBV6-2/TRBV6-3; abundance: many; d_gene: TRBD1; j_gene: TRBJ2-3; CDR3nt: TGTGCCAGCAGCACCGGGACAGGGACAGATACGCAGTATTTT; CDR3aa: CASSTGTGTDTQYF
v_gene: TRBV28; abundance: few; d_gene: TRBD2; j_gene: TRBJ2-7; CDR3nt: TGTGCCAGCAGTTTAGGCCTAGCGGGAGTCGCCTACGAGCAGTACTTC; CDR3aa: CASSLGLAGVAYEQYF
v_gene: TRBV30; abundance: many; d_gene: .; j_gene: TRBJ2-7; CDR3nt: TGTGCCTGGAGTGTAGGGAACGAGCAGTACTTC; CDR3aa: CAWSVGNEQYF
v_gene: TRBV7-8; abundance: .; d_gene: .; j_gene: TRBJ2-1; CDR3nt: TGTGCCAGCAGCTTAGTGAGAGAGGGACGGTCCTCCTACAATGAGCAGTTCTTC; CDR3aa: CASSLVREGRSSYNEQFF
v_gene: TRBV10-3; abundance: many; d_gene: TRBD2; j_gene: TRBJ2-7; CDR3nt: TGTGCCATCGGACTAGCTACCTACGAGCAGTACTTC; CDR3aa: CAIGLATYEQYF
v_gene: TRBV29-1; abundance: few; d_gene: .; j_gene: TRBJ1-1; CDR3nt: TGCAGCGTTGAAGACCAGGGGAACACTGAAGCTTTCTTT; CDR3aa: CSVEDQGNTEAFF
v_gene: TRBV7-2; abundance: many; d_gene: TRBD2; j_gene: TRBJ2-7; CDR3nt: TGTGCCAGCAGCTTAGTCGGCGGGGGTCCCTACGAGCAGTACTTC; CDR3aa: CASSLVGGGPYEQYF
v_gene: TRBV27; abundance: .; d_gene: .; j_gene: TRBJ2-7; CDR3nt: TGTGCCAGCAGTTCCAATCCGGGCCTCATCGGAACCTACGAGCAGTACTTC; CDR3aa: CASSSNPGLIGTYEQYF
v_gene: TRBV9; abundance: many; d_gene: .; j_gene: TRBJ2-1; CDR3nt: TGTGCCAGCAGCGTATACCAGGGCGGAAGGGAGCAGTTCTTC; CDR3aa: CASSVYQGGREQFF
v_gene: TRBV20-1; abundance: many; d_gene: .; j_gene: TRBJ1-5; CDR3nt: TGCAGTGCTAGGGGGTCAGTTAATCAGCCCCAGCATTTT; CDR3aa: CSARGSVNQPQHF
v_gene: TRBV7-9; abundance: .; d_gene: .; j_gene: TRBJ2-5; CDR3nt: TGTGCCAGCAGCCAAGGACAGTCAGAGACCCAGTACTTC; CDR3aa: CASSQGQSETQYF
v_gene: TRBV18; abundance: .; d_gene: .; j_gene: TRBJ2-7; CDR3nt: TGTGCCAGCTCCCGCGGACAGAAATTCTCCTACGAGCAGTACTTC; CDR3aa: CASSRGQKFSYEQYF